The 22 T cell receptor beta chains below were found in one sample sequenced in a study of T cell responses to AZD1222 COVID-19 vaccine. The protocol was immunoSEQ multiplex PCR, while the TCRdb copy is restricted to in-frame clones and leaves out a portion. The sample lists more than 85,000 clones; roughly 83% were seen once. This sample comprised peripheral blood, obtained on day 0 of AZD1222 vaccination. These receptors were collected from an adult in good health.

The chain has TRBV12-3 or TRBV12-4 and TRBJ1-1; a possible D gene is TRBD1 (6 bases). V was trimmed by 6 bases and J by 11 bases, leaving 16 bases between them. The CDR3 is 12 amino acids. The CDR3 spells CASSQGPQKAFF. For the CDR3, the DNA is TGTGCCAGCAGCCAGGGGCCACAAAAGGCTTTCTTT.

DNA for the CDR3: TGCGCCAGCAGCTCTGGACTGCCGAACACTGAAGCTTTCTTT. Translated, it gives CASSSGLPNTEAFF. The chain links TRBV5-1 to TRBJ1-1; D call uncertain. The V gene lost 3 bases and the J gene lost 1 base, with 10 bases spanning the gap. Germline V gene data show CDR1 as SGHRS and CDR2 as YFSETQ. CDR3 length: 14 residues.

V and J are TRBV6-2 or TRBV6-3 and TRBJ2-1; 15 bases agree with TRBD2. With V trimmed by 4 bases and J by 9 bases, 4 bases remained unmatched. The CDR3 spans 15 residues. Germline CDR1 and CDR2: MNHEY and SVGEGT. The CDR3 DNA follows: TGTGCCAGCAGTTGGACTAGCGGGGGGGCAGGTGAGCAGTTCTTC. The encoded protein is CASSWTSGGAGEQFF.

The rearrangement links TRBV18 to TRBJ1-5; no clear D. CDR1 is KGHSH and CDR2 is LQKENI in the germline V gene. V lost 3 bases to trimming and J lost 1 base, with 13 bases between them. The CDR3 is made up of 16 amino acids. CDR3 protein: CASSPQEGLSNQPQHF. The CDR3, as DNA: TGTGCCAGCTCACCCCAGGAGGGTCTGAGCAATCAGCCCCAGCATTTT.

This clone was detected once. This chain joins TRBV4-3 and TRBJ2-1; D remains unclear. The length of the CDR3 is 13 residues. Germline-derived CDR1 and CDR2 are LGHNA and YSLEER. The V and J ends lost 1 base and 10 bases respectively, with 11 bases between them. CDR3 nucleotide sequence: TGCGCCAGCAGCCAAGTACGGGTCGGGGAGCAGTTCTTC. It yields the protein CASSQVRVGEQFF.

The chain links TRBV11-2 to TRBJ1-1; tentative D call: TRBD1 (5 bases). CDR3 length: 16 amino acids. Trimming cost V 4 bases and J 3 bases, with 18 bases left between them. Germline CDR1 SGHAT, CDR2 FQNNGV. CDR3 sequence reads: CASSSSVIGADTEAFF. As DNA, the CDR3 is TGTGCCAGCAGCTCCAGCGTGATAGGGGCTGACACTGAAGCTTTCTTT.

This chain links TRBV18 with TRBJ2-7; D possibly corresponds to TRBD1 (5 bases). This CDR3 has 13 residues. Trimming removed 2 bases from V and 2 bases from J, with 7 bases in between. Germline V gives CDR1 KGHSH, CDR2 LQKENI. CDR3 sequence (DNA): TGTGCCAGCTCACCAGCAGGGCCCTACGAGCAGTACTTC. Residues: CASSPAGPYEQYF.

The rearrangement joins TRBV11-3 to TRBJ1-1; the D is unclear. The V gene lost 4 bases and the J gene lost 3 bases, with 12 bases spanning the gap. This CDR3 has 14 residues. Germline lookup yields CDR1 SGHNT and CDR2 YENEEA. The CDR3 DNA reads as TGTGCCAGCAGCTCGTTAGCTGGGGACACTGAAGCTTTCTTT. Protein sequence: CASSSLAGDTEAFF.

V and J are TRBV6-1 and TRBJ2-5; D perhaps matches TRBD2 (7 bases). Per the germline V gene, CDR1 is MNHNS and CDR2 is SASEGT. The CDR3 is 17 amino acids. Trimming cost V 0 bases and J 2 bases, with 16 bases left between them. The CDR3 bases are TGTGCCAGCAGTGAAGCGCGGGGGACAAACACACAAGAGACCCAGTACTTC. It translates to CASSEARGTNTQETQYF.

This clone has just a few counts. The chain combines TRBV24-1 with TRBJ1-1, with D possibly matching TRBD1 (5 bases). Trimming removed 0 bases at V and 7 bases at J, with 8 bases between. Germline loops: CDR1 KGHDR, CDR2 SFDVKD. This CDR3 contains 13 residues. CDR3 sequence (DNA): TGTGCCACCAGTGATTTGTCAGGGATTGAAGCTTTCTTT. Its translation is CATSDLSGIEAFF.

The gene calls are TRBV6-4 and TRBJ2-2; D is ambiguous. The CDR3 spans 12 residues. Germline V CDR1 and CDR2: MRHNA, SNTAGT. Trimming took off 6 bases at V and 2 bases at J, with 4 bases between the two ends. The CDR3 coding sequence is TGTGCCAGCAGCCCCAACACCGGGGAGCTGTTTTTT. Translated, it gives CASSPNTGELFF.

The V call is TRBV27, the J call TRBJ1-2; D may be TRBD1 (5 bases). Looked up from germline, CDR1 is MNHEY and CDR2 is SMNVEV (reference sequence). Trimming took 2 bases from V and 7 from J, leaving 17 bases between them. This CDR3 is 15 amino acids long. DNA for the CDR3: TGTGCCAGCAGTTTAAGTGGCAGGGAGGGTGGTGGCTACACCTTC. This codes for CASSLSGREGGGYTF.

The chain joins TRBV7-2 to TRBJ2-7; perhaps TRBD2 as D (5 bases). Germline V gene sequence: CDR1 SGHTA, CDR2 FQGNSA. Trimming took 1 base from V and 1 from J, leaving 11 bases between them. This CDR3 region has 15 residues. DNA for the CDR3: TGTGCCAGCAGCTTAGAGAGCGGAATTTCCTACGAGCAGTACTTC. Translation gives CASSLESGISYEQYF.

The genes are TRBV7-2 and TRBJ1-5, with D possibly being TRBD1 (6 bases). Trimming took 7 bases from V and 2 from J, leaving 9 bases between them. Per the germline V gene, CDR1 is SGHTA and CDR2 is FQGNSA. CDR3 length: 13 residues. CDR3 nucleotide sequence: TGTGCCAGCACCTGGACAGGCAATCAGCCCCAGCATTTT. Translated: CASTWTGNQPQHF.

This clone has just a few counts. The V call is TRBV2, the J call TRBJ1-6, with D uncertain. Looked up from germline, CDR1 is SNHLY and CDR2 is FYNNEI. The V gene lost 0 bases and the J gene lost 7 bases, with 10 bases spanning the gap. CDR3 length: 15 amino acids. The CDR3 DNA follows: TGTGCCAGCAGTGAAGCGGGGTCCGAGAATTCACCCCTCCACTTT. It encodes CASSEAGSENSPLHF. Full variable domain (remainder filled in from reference TRBV2 and TRBJ1-6): EPEVTQTPSHQVTQMGQEVILRCVPISNHLYFYWYRQILGQKVEFLVSFYNNEISEKSEIFDDQFSVERPDGSNFTLKIRSTKLEDSAMYFCASSEAGSENSPLHFGNGTRLTVT.

V usage is TRBV6-6 and J usage is TRBJ2-3; D gene unclear. The CDR3 loop spans 14 amino acids. Trimming removed 6 bases at V and 2 bases at J, with 12 bases between. CDR1 and CDR2 (germline): MNHNY, SVGAGI (reference sequence). CDR3 nucleotide sequence: TGTGCCAGCAGGCTCGGACGCAACACAGATACGCAGTATTTT. Translating gives CASRLGRNTDTQYF.

This clone came up a few times. The rearrangement joins TRBV27 to TRBJ1-4; D is unresolved. The CDR3 runs to 20 residues. Trimming removed 2 bases from V and 1 base from J, with 23 bases in between. Germline CDR1 and CDR2: MNHEY and SMNVEV (reference sequence). Here the CDR3 DNA reads TGTGCCAGCAGTTTAGGTAGGTTCCGGCAAGGCGTTGAAACTAATGAAAAACTGTTTTTT. It yields the protein CASSLGRFRQGVETNEKLFF. The full variable domain, with the rest looked up from reference TRBV27 and TRBJ1-4, is EAQVTQNPRYLITVTGKKLTVTCSQNMNHEYMSWYRQDPGLGLRQIYYSMNVEVTDKGDVPEGYKVSRKEKRNFPLILESPSPNQTSLYFCASSLGRFRQGVETNEKLFFGSGTQLSVL.

The rearrangement links TRBV28 to TRBJ1-2; D gene ambiguous. Trimming cost V 3 bases and J 7 bases, with 18 bases left between them. Germline CDR1 MDHEN, CDR2 SYDVKM. This CDR3 comprises 15 residues. The CDR3 region is CASSFSREVSFGYTF. The CDR3 nucleotides are TGTGCCAGCAGTTTCTCCCGGGAAGTTAGTTTTGGCTACACCTTC.

V usage is TRBV7-9 and J usage is TRBJ2-1, with TRBD2 matching 11 bases. Looked up from germline, CDR1 is SEHNR and CDR2 is FQNEAQ (reference sequence). Trimming removed 5 bases from V and 3 bases from J; junction bases left unmatched: 6. The CDR3 loop spans 16 amino acids. The CDR3 loop reads CASSPRLAGNYNEQFF. For the CDR3, the DNA is TGTGCCAGCAGCCCGCGACTAGCGGGAAACTACAATGAGCAGTTCTTC.

J is TRBJ1-6 and V is TRBV30; 9 nucleotides match TRBD1. V was clipped by 8 bases and J by 4 bases; unmatched bases: 9. CDR1 and CDR2 (germline): GTSNPN, SVGIG (reference sequence). CDR3 size: 15 residues. CDR3 sequence reads: CARGDRDLYNSPLHF. CDR3 DNA sequence: TGTGCCCGAGGGGACAGGGACCTTTATAATTCACCCCTCCACTTT.

The V call is TRBV3-1 (or the pseudogene TRBV3-2), the J call TRBJ1-5; no definite D call. The germline V gene encodes CDR1 LGHDT and CDR2 YNNKEL (reference sequence). The CDR3 loop spans 15 amino acids. V was cut by 4 bases and J by 1 base, with 11 bases left in between. The CDR3 loop reads CASSRVRESNQPQHF. For the CDR3, the DNA is TGTGCCAGCAGCCGCGTAAGGGAAAGCAATCAGCCCCAGCATTTT.

The rearrangement uses TRBV9 and TRBJ2-3, with D possibly being TRBD1 or TRBD2 (5 bases each). Between the trimmed V and J ends, which lost 0 bases and 3 bases, there was a span of 17 bases. The CDR3 length is 17 residues. Germline V gene lookup returns CDR1 SGDLS and CDR2 YYNGEE. In DNA form, the CDR3 reads TGTGCCAGCAGCGTAGCTATTGGGGGAGCCCCTACAGATACGCAGTATTTT. Protein sequence: CASSVAIGGAPTDTQYF. Using reference TRBV9 and TRBJ2-3 for the parts outside the CDR3, the full variable domain is DSGVTQTPKHLITATGQRVTLRCSPRSGDLSVYWYQQSLDQGLQFLIQYYNGEERAKGNILERFSAQQFPDLHSELNLSSLELGDSALYFCASSVAIGGAPTDTQYFGPGTRLTVL.